This record looks at one TCR beta chain sequence and its context. The antigen it recognizes is unknown. Qualities for individual bases were not recorded, and no much larger clone is one base off. In the prospective study, participants were roughly 18 to 90 years old, resided in 25 or so geographic areas of the United States, and were enrolled through a virtual design. Cohort assignment in the prospective study relied on participant-reported clinical history from a screening survey and a study questionnaire. Mobile phlebotomists in the prospective study collected whole blood, serum and a nasopharyngeal or oropharyngeal swab from every participant. Prospective study participants could optionally give additional blood draws and questionnaires over an approximately two-month period. Before DNA extraction, prospective study blood samples were shipped either frozen or at room temperature. The germline V gene provides CDR1 SGHTA and CDR2 FQGNSA. Including the terminal cysteine and phenylalanine, the CDR3 comprises 14 residues. Kept here is only the CDR3 DNA, which spans 42 bases and is read in frame from base 1. Clipping removes 3 bases from V and 9 bases from J, with 8 as the unmatched junction base count.

The source of the sample is a study of blood T cell repertoires in COVID-19 (dated by TCRdb to the early 2020s). Regarding the complete study: Recovered participants in ImmuneRACE Cohort 3 were defined by two consecutive negative NP/OP PCR tests, clearance by a healthcare professional, or resolution of symptoms. Where HLA class I and class II types were available, the types were taken from metadata supplied by the sample provider, not from assay-based typing. The material from the prospective study consisted of cDNA or gDNA derived from T cells, B-cell-depleted T cells, or PBMCs. The samples were drawn from two sources: the first 160 participants of the ongoing ImmuneRACE study, and approximately 1,300 subjects contributed by 6 global collaborators. Subjects who had been exposed to COVID-19, were actively infected with it, or had recovered from it provided the deeply sampled blood TCRbeta repertoires that made up the dataset. The sample metadata nearly always contained a de-identified subject ID, COVID-19 status, age in years and sex. The collaborator samples originated in the United States, Italy and Spain and spanned the acute and convalescent phases of COVID-19. The repertoires were released in a freely available public database meant as a resource for research on the immune response to SARS-CoV-2.

General conclusions and limits of the study: How much clinical and demographic metadata was included differed by source and by participant, and the metadata was provided uncurated.

TCRbeta CDR3 regions were amplified from genomic DNA by means of the immunoSEQ Assay, a bias-controlled multiplex PCR. In the original analysis: Nucleated cell counts per sample were estimated from amplification of reference gene primers within the assay. Sequence reads were collapsed and filtered to measure the absolute abundance of every unique TCRbeta CDR3 rearrangement. Productive Simpson clonality was computed per sample as the square root of Simpson's diversity index over productive rearrangements. Imported from immuneACCESS, the table was reduced by TCRdb to in-frame sequences with V and J called. These copies leave out some clones; in studies compared against another copy, an unresolved V gene accounts for under half, and the cause of the remainder is not known. The D gene and trimming were derived from the DNA, and the V and J assignments and clone size from that table. Present in this sample are some 300,000 clones, more than 75% of which were seen just once. The ten most abundant clones make up roughly 2% of the sample.

The sequenced sample consisted of PBMCs or T cells enriched from blood (not recorded which). The sequence came from a woman aged 60-70 years in a cohort exposed to, infected with or recovered from COVID-19 (not recorded which). The chain couples TRBV7-2 to TRBJ1-5; 7 middle bases align to TRBD1. The bases are TGTGCCAGCAGCTTGGGACAGACCTTATCGCCCCAGCATTTT. It translates as CASSLGQTLSPQHF.